The entry that follows covers one TCR beta chain sequence. No cognate antigen has been identified for it. No base-level quality is on record; no much larger clone is a single base apart. The study evaluated CTLA-4 blockade (ipilimumab) given together with focal radiation therapy in patients who had chemo-refractory metastatic non-small-cell lung cancer. This sample is part of a study of radiotherapy plus CTLA-4 blockade in lung cancer listed by TCRdb under 2018. At the level of the whole study: Among the enrolled patients, about 19% had an objective response, and roughly 30% reached disease control. Broad study findings and their caveats: TCR clones derived from tumors expanded in peripheral blood after treatment with radiotherapy and ipilimumab. The strongest predictors of response, as reported, were early dynamic changes in blood T cell clones along with a rise in serum interferon-beta after radiation.

V ends up 2 bases short and J 7 bases short, with an unmatched junction base count of 7. Taken from the germline V gene, the CDR1 and CDR2 loops are SGDLS and YYNGEE. The CDR3 holds 15 amino acids from the cysteine to the phenylalanine. Solely the CDR3 DNA is kept, with 45 bases framed from the first base. The library was built by means of the immunoSEQ multiplex PCR assay. The table comes from immuneACCESS by way of TCRdb, which keeps in-frame sequences with V and J called. Part of the clones is missing from these tables; in studies checked, under half for an unresolved V gene and the rest for unknown reasons. This sample is represented by fewer than 55,000 clones; 70% to 90% of them were singletons. The top ten hold 25% to 30% of the sample.

This material consisted of peripheral blood, taken from a patient treated with radiotherapy plus ipilimumab. Recombination joined TRBV9 with TRBJ1-3, with 9 central nucleotides matching TRBD1. The TCR sequence derives from a human donor with non-small cell lung cancer whose response to radiotherapy plus ipilimumab could not be evaluated. The CDR3 reads as follows: CASSVRGQGWNTIYF. The sequenced DNA: TGTGCCAGCAGCGTCCGGGGACAGGGATGGAACACCATATATTTT.